This T cell receptor (beta chain) appears in the sequencing data of a study of shared clonotypes between healthy human individuals. Turning to the study itself: Three plates were used per donor for CD4 naive, three for CD4 memory, two for CD8 naive and one for CD8 memory. Overall study results and limits: Larger estimated richness was generally seen in naive subsets than in memory subsets. Clonotypes not shared had lower generation probabilities than those common to all four donors.

At the deep level, the assay was run. Clones were read by immunoSEQ multiplex PCR, and TCRdb kept only the in-frame ones, dropping some. The sample has about 1.5 million clones; roughly 96% are singletons. CDR3 length: 15 amino acids. V was clipped by 1 base and J by 5 bases; unmatched bases: 10. Per germline, CDR1 GTSNPN and CDR2 SVGIG (reference sequence). In regard to this clone: The antigen remains unidentified.

The clonotype comes from a man aged 30 to 45 in good health. Source material: naive CD4+ T cells sorted from blood. Subset noted: CD45RA+ positively selected. The chain combines TRBV30 with TRBJ2-5; 7 nucleotides agree with TRBD2. The DNA for the CDR3 is TGTGCCTGGAGTGGGGGGGGAGGTCAGGTGGAGACCCAGTACTTC. Translated: CAWSGGGGQVETQYF. Combining the CDR3 with reference TRBV30 and TRBJ2-5 gives the whole variable domain SQTIHQWPATLVQPVGSPLSLECTVEGTSNPNLYWYRQAAGRGLQLLFYSVGIGQISSEVPQNLSASRPQDRQFILSSKKLLLSDSGFYLCAWSGGGGQVETQYFGPGTRLLVL.